Below, 32 T cell receptor beta chains from the same sample are listed, as sequenced in a study of cytomegalovirus exposure and HLA in healthy donors. The primer mix had 60 Vbeta and 13 Jbeta primers. Profiled with immunoSEQ multiplex PCR; TCRdb holds only in-frame clones, not every one. The table has some 190,000 clones, 82% seen once; the top ten hold 1.5%. Sequencing input: PBMCs. The receptors originated from a man in his forties in good health and CMV-seronegative.

The V and J genes are TRBV5-6 and TRBJ2-1; maybe TRBD2 (5 bases). This CDR3 has 14 residues. V was trimmed by 3 bases and J by 5 bases, leaving 12 bases between them. Germline V gene lookup returns CDR1 SGHDT and CDR2 YYEEEE. CDR3 residues: CASSSFGLDNEQFF. The CDR3 DNA reads TGTGCCAGCAGCTCTTTTGGACTCGACAATGAGCAGTTCTTC. The full variable domain, its missing parts supplied by reference TRBV5-6 and TRBJ2-1, is DAGVTQSPTHLIKTRGQQVTLRCSPKSGHDTVSWYQQALGQGPQFIFQYYEEEERQRGNFPDRFSGHQFPNYSSELNVNALLLGDSALYLCASSSFGLDNEQFFGPGTRLTVL.

This chain connects TRBV7-2 to TRBJ2-1; a possible D gene is TRBD2 (6 bases). Trimming pared 5 bases from V and 4 bases from J, leaving 12 bases between. This CDR3 is 14 amino acids long. Per germline, CDR1 SGHTA and CDR2 FQGNSA. The CDR3 coding sequence is TGTGCCAGCAGCCGTAGCGGAGCGTACAATGAGCAGTTCTTC. It codes for CASSRSGAYNEQFF.

The chain combines TRBV30 with TRBJ2-7, with a weak D call TRBD1 (6 bases). V lost 2 bases and J lost 6, with 11 bases in between. From germline, CDR1 is GTSNPN and CDR2 SVGIG (reference sequence). The CDR3 runs to 12 residues. CDR3 nucleotides: TGTGCCTGGAGTCCCACAGGGTCCGAGCAGTACTTC. It is translated as CAWSPTGSEQYF.

The chain has TRBV4-2 and TRBJ2-2; the match to TRBD2 covers 11 bases. The V segment lost 4 bases and the J segment 4 bases; nucleotides outside the gene matches: 8. This CDR3 has 17 amino acids. Germline lookup yields CDR1 LGHNA and CDR2 YNFKEQ. CDR3 loop: CASSLSFSGGATGELFF. The CDR3 DNA sequence: TGTGCCAGCAGCCTCTCATTTAGCGGGGGGGCCACCGGGGAGCTGTTTTTT.

This clone is a singleton in its sample. V usage is TRBV2 and J usage is TRBJ2-5; 12 bases agree with TRBD2. This CDR3 is 15 amino acids long. In germline, CDR1 is SNHLY, CDR2 FYNNEI. V was clipped by 8 bases and J by 4 bases; unmatched bases: 8. The CDR3 reads CASAGILAGGETQYF. The DNA for the CDR3 is TGTGCCAGCGCCGGGATACTAGCGGGAGGAGAGACCCAGTACTTC.

The chain has TRBV7-9 and TRBJ2-3; tentative D call: TRBD1 (7 bases). V lost 4 bases, J lost 2 bases, and 13 bases lay in between. Looked up from germline, CDR1 is SEHNR and CDR2 is FQNEAQ (reference sequence). This CDR3 spans 15 amino acids. In nucleotides, the CDR3 is TGTGCCAGCAGCTCAGGGGGGTCGGCCACAGATACGCAGTATTTT. Its protein is CASSSGGSATDTQYF.

CDR3 sequence (DNA): TGTGCCAGCAGCATGGCGGGCTACGAGCAGTACTTC. As protein: CASSMAGYEQYF. This chain joins TRBV21-1 and TRBJ2-7; TRBD2 is taken as the D call from the table, unchecked against the DNA. TRBV21-1 is flagged as a pseudogene. The CDR3 is made up of 12 amino acids.

The chain recombines TRBV5-5 with TRBJ1-4; 7 positions match TRBD1. The V and J ends lost 0 bases and 8 bases, in that order; junction bases with no gene match: 4. CDR1 is SGHKS, CDR2 YYEKEE, per germline (reference sequence). This CDR3 has 14 amino acids. This CDR3 reads CASSLEGAGEKLFF. The DNA of the CDR3 is TGTGCCAGCAGCTTGGAGGGGGCTGGGGAAAAACTGTTTTTT.

This clone appeared a single time. The rearrangement links TRBV5-5 to TRBJ2-2; D might be TRBD1 (5 bases). The CDR3 totals 15 residues. V was shortened by 4 bases and J by 4 bases, with 14 bases between the two germline ends. Looked up from germline, CDR1 is SGHKS and CDR2 is YYEKEE (reference sequence). Here the CDR3 DNA reads TGTGCCAGCAGCCCCCGGGTGGGGCTCACCGGGGAGCTGTTTTTT. It translates to CASSPRVGLTGELFF.

V is TRBV28 and J is TRBJ1-5; 9 positions match TRBD1. V trimming: 6 bases; J trimming: 0 bases; junction bases outside the gene matches: 9. Germline-derived CDR1 and CDR2 are MDHEN and SYDVKM. The CDR3 has 17 amino acids. CDR3: CASSPTGGPYSNQPQHF. As DNA, the CDR3 is TGTGCCAGCAGCCCCACAGGGGGCCCGTATAGCAATCAGCCCCAGCATTTT.

V and J are TRBV7-3 and TRBJ2-1, with TRBD2 as a possible D gene (5 bases). Trimming removed 8 bases from V and 9 bases from J, with 17 bases in between. The germline V gene has CDR1 SGHTA and CDR2 FQGTGA. CDR3 size: 13 residues. CDR3 in amino acids: CASALIGIGEQFF. The CDR3 nucleotides read TGTGCCAGCGCGTTGATCGGGATAGGTGAGCAGTTCTTC.

V usage is TRBV6-5 and J usage is TRBJ1-3, with 7 nucleotides matching TRBD1. V was pared by 0 bases and J by 3 bases, with 2 bases of the junction left unmatched. The CDR3 is made up of 15 amino acids. The germline V gene has CDR1 MNHEY and CDR2 SVGAGI. Here the CDR3 reads CASSYSYRGGNTIYF. The CDR3 coding sequence is TGTGCCAGCAGTTACTCATACAGGGGTGGAAACACCATATATTTT.

V and J are TRBV25-1 and TRBJ1-2; 10 nucleotides align to TRBD1. CDR3 length: 16 residues. In germline, CDR1 is MGHDK, CDR2 SYGVNS. J lost 4 bases, V lost 3 bases, and 8 bases had no gene match. The CDR3 here is CASSDGLGTGAYGYTF. In DNA, the CDR3 is TGTGCCAGCAGTGACGGGTTGGGGACAGGGGCCTATGGCTACACCTTC.

This clone has only one observation. V is TRBV7-3 and J is TRBJ1-1; D gene uncertain. Trimming removed 0 bases at V and 5 bases at J, with 7 bases between. CDR1 is SGHTA and CDR2 is FQGTGA in the germline V gene. This CDR3 contains 13 residues. CDR3 coding DNA: TGTGCCAGCAGCTTAACACACGGGACTGAAGCTTTCTTT. It specifies CASSLTHGTEAFF.

This clone was found a few times. V and J are TRBV19 and TRBJ1-5; 7 bases match TRBD1. Germline assignment: CDR1 LNHDA and CDR2 SQIVND (reference sequence). The CDR3 consists of 16 residues. The V gene end was trimmed by 5 bases and the J gene end by 1 base; junction bases not matched to a gene: 8. Written as DNA, the CDR3 is TGTGCCAGTAGTCCCACGGGACAGCGAAGCAATCAGCCCCAGCATTTT. As protein: CASSPTGQRSNQPQHF.

The CDR3 spells CASRGGRSGQETQYF. The CDR3 DNA follows: TGCGCCAGTCGGGGGGGGCGGTCGGGCCAAGAGACCCAGTACTTC. V gene TRBV5-1 combines with J gene TRBJ2-5, with 8 bases lining up with TRBD2. There are 15 residues in the CDR3. Germline trimming cut 8 bases from V and 1 base from J; bases unmatched to any gene: 10. Germline values: CDR1 SGHRS, CDR2 YFSETQ.

The chain is built from TRBV6-1 and TRBJ2-2, with 7 positions matching TRBD2. The CDR3 sequence is 15 residues long. The germline CDR1 and CDR2 sequences are MNHNS and SASEGT. V trimming: 5 bases; J trimming: 6 bases; junction bases outside the gene matches: 9. CDR3 loop: CASSTLSGGAGELFF. CDR3 bases: TGTGCCAGCAGTACCTTGTCGGGAGGTGCCGGGGAGCTGTTTTTT.

V and J are TRBV4-2 and TRBJ2-1; weak D call: TRBD1 (5 bases). The CDR3 length is 13 residues. The V gene lost 1 base and the J gene lost 5 bases, with 6 bases spanning the gap. Germline assignment: CDR1 LGHNA and CDR2 YNFKEQ. This CDR3 is CASSQARDNEQFF. The CDR3 DNA reads TGTGCCAGCAGCCAAGCCAGGGACAATGAGCAGTTCTTC.

J is TRBJ2-7 and V is TRBV30; D may be TRBD2 (6 bases). With 0 bases removed from V and 11 bases from J, the gap between germline ends came to 17 bases. Per the germline V gene, CDR1 is GTSNPN and CDR2 is SVGIG (reference sequence). This CDR3 region has 13 residues. The CDR3 sequence: CAWSVLGVSGEYF. The DNA of the CDR3 is TGTGCCTGGAGTGTATTGGGGGTCTCGGGAGAGTACTTC. Based on the CDR3 plus reference TRBV30 and TRBJ2-7, the full variable domain is SQTIHQWPATLVQPVGSPLSLECTVEGTSNPNLYWYRQAAGRGLQLLFYSVGIGQISSEVPQNLSASRPQDRQFILSSKKLLLSDSGFYLCAWSVLGVSGEYFGPGTRLTVT.

V and J are TRBV5-4 and TRBJ2-7; D is unclear. The length of the CDR3 is 12 residues. Germline V gene sequence: CDR1 SGHNT, CDR2 YYREEE (reference sequence). V shed 0 bases and J shed 13 bases, with 14 bases lying between them. CDR3: CASSLGAGIGYF. The CDR3 coding sequence is TGTGCCAGCAGCTTGGGGGCAGGAATTGGCTACTTC.

In its sample, this clone was seen a few times. The chain uses TRBV30 and TRBJ1-2; D is unresolved. Germline loops: CDR1 GTSNPN, CDR2 SVGIG (reference sequence). Trimming took 1 base from V and 0 from J, leaving 3 bases between them. There are 12 residues in the CDR3. CDR3: CAWSASNYGYTF. For the CDR3, the DNA is TGTGCCTGGAGTGCGTCTAACTATGGCTACACCTTC.

The chain is built from TRBV9 and TRBJ2-2; the match to TRBD2 covers 8 bases. CDR3 size: 16 residues. Germline CDR1 reads SGDLS; CDR2 reads YYNGEE. Trimming took 1 base from V and 3 from J; bases not matched to a gene: 5. This chain's CDR3 is CASSVSGTRDTGELFF. DNA of the CDR3: TGTGCCAGCAGCGTATCTGGGACTAGAGACACCGGGGAGCTGTTTTTT.

V and J are TRBV11-2 and TRBJ2-5; 7 nucleotides agree with TRBD2. V dropped 1 base and J dropped 3; count of bases not matched to a gene: 14. CDR1 and CDR2 from the germline V gene are SGHAT and FQNNGV. The CDR3 sequence is 18 residues long. For the CDR3, the DNA is TGTGCCAGCAGCTTAGTGGCGGGAGTGACGGTGGGGAAAGAGACCCAGTACTTC. Translated, it gives CASSLVAGVTVGKETQYF. Combining the CDR3 with reference TRBV11-2 and TRBJ2-5 gives the whole variable domain EAGVAQSPRYKIIEKRQSVAFWCNPISGHATLYWYQQILGQGPKLLIQFQNNGVVDDSQLPKDRFSAERLKGVDSTLKIQPAKLEDSAVYLCASSLVAGVTVGKETQYFGPGTRLLVL.

The chain has TRBV28 and TRBJ1-1, with unresolved D. The V and J ends lost 5 bases and 4 bases respectively, with 14 bases between them. The CDR3 extends over 14 amino acids. CDR1 is MDHEN and CDR2 is SYDVKM in the germline V gene. The CDR3: CASSQSGSPTEAFF. The CDR3 nucleotides are TGTGCCAGCAGTCAGAGCGGTTCCCCCACTGAAGCTTTCTTT.

This rearrangement joins TRBV27 to TRBJ2-7; 8 bases are shared with TRBD1. The CDR3 contains 14 residues. Germline CDR1 MNHEY, CDR2 SMNVEV (reference sequence). V was pared by 3 bases and J by 3 bases, with 4 bases of the junction left unmatched. CDR3 protein: CASSFGTGGYEQYF. CDR3 nucleotide sequence: TGTGCCAGCAGTTTCGGGACAGGCGGCTACGAGCAGTACTTC.

The chain combines TRBV28 with TRBJ1-2; 7 bases map to TRBD1. Trimming removed 6 bases from V and 8 bases from J; junction bases left unmatched: 9. The CDR3 spans 13 residues. Germline-derived CDR1 and CDR2 are MDHEN and SYDVKM. Written as DNA, the CDR3 is TGTGCCAGCAGCTCCGGGACAGCTAGGGGCTACACCTTC. As protein: CASSSGTARGYTF.

The V gene is TRBV6-5, the J gene TRBJ2-7; TRBD2 matches at 14 bases. The CDR3 loop spans 14 amino acids. V was pared by 6 bases and J by 3 bases, with 1 base of the junction left unmatched. Germline-derived CDR1 and CDR2 are MNHEY and SVGAGI. The chain's CDR3 is CASRGLAGVYEQYF. The CDR3 bases are TGTGCCAGCAGGGGACTAGCGGGAGTCTACGAGCAGTACTTC.

V usage is TRBV11-3 and J usage is TRBJ2-1, with 7 nucleotides matching TRBD2. The CDR3 sequence is 17 residues long. Germline values: CDR1 SGHNT, CDR2 YENEEA. Unmatched junction bases numbered 7, after V lost 0 bases and J lost 2 bases. CDR3 protein: CASSLDPVGGAYNEQFF. CDR3 DNA sequence: TGTGCCAGCAGCTTAGACCCAGTGGGAGGGGCCTACAATGAGCAGTTCTTC.

On this clone: At one of its ends the junction is not consistent with the germline gene, which may arise from a read error. V and J are TRBV28 and TRBJ2-7, with 9 bases lining up with TRBD1. The CDR3 is made up of 15 amino acids. CDR1 and CDR2 from the germline V gene are MDHEN and SYDVKM. CDR3 nucleotide sequence: TGTGCCAGCAGTCCTACCCCGGGACAGGGCCGCAACACGCACTTC. This translates into CASSPTPGQGRNTHF.

This clone has a handful of counts. DNA of the CDR3: TGTGCCAGCAGCGGGGGACTTAACACCGGGGAGCTGTTTTTT. It translates to CASSGGLNTGELFF. This chain joins TRBV9 and TRBJ2-2, with D tentatively TRBD2 (6 bases). CDR3 size: 14 residues. Trimming took off 3 bases at V and 2 bases at J, with 8 bases between the two ends. Germline CDR1 is SGDLS and CDR2 is YYNGEE.

There are a few counts of this clone. The rearrangement links TRBV28 to TRBJ2-2; tentative D call: TRBD2 (6 bases). The germline gives CDR1 MDHEN, CDR2 SYDVKM. V lost 5 bases to trimming and J lost 4 bases, with 14 bases between them. The CDR3 loop spans 15 amino acids. The CDR3 protein is CASSTSGGITGELFF. CDR3 DNA sequence: TGTGCCAGCAGTACGTCCGGGGGTATCACCGGGGAGCTGTTTTTT.

The genes are TRBV7-8 and TRBJ1-4; unclear D gene. Germline V gives CDR1 SGHVS, CDR2 FQNEAQ. V dropped 5 bases and J dropped 8 bases, with 21 bases sitting between them. This CDR3 has 16 amino acids. This CDR3 is CASSLSGAPAGEKLFF. The CDR3 DNA reads TGTGCCAGCAGCCTATCCGGCGCGCCAGCGGGAGAAAAACTGTTTTTT.